This T cell receptor (beta chain) was sequenced in a study of blood T cell repertoires in COVID-19 (dated by TCRdb to 2020 to 2021). Regarding the research as a whole: Samples from collaborators originated in the United States, Italy and Spain and spanned both the acute and convalescent phases of COVID-19. Where available, HLA class I and class II types were taken from metadata supplied by the sample provider and were not determined by assay-based typing. The prospective study material was composed of cDNA or gDNA derived from T cells, B-cell-depleted T cells, or PBMCs. The repertoires were made available in a free public database intended to serve as a resource for research on the immune response to SARS-CoV-2. A de-identified subject ID, COVID-19 status, age in years and sex were almost always included in the sample metadata. The samples were drawn from two sources: the first 160 participants of the ongoing ImmuneRACE study, and 1,000 to 1,500 subjects contributed by 6 global collaborators. Deeply sampled blood TCRbeta repertoires from subjects exposed to, actively infected with, or recovered from COVID-19 were included in the dataset. General study outcomes and caveats: The amount of clinical and demographic metadata varied by source and participant and was provided uncurated.

Deletion took 4 bases off V and 5 bases off J, with a span of 15 bases between the germline ends. CDR1 and CDR2 (KGHDR, SFDVKD) derive from the germline V gene. The CDR3 starts with the cysteine, ends with the phenylalanine, and has 15 residues. Just CDR3 DNA is preserved here, 45 bases in frame from base 1. Each collaborating institution followed its own protocols to collect whole blood in K2EDTA tubes. For TCRbeta analysis, collaborators shipped samples in one of three forms: frozen whole blood, isolated PBMCs, or DNA extracted from either of those sample types. TCRbeta CDR3 regions were amplified from genomic DNA by means of the immunoSEQ Assay, a bias-controlled multiplex PCR. Turning to the authors' computational methods: Nucleated cell counts per sample were estimated from amplification of reference gene primers within the assay. To quantify the absolute abundance of each unique TCRbeta CDR3 rearrangement, sequence reads were collapsed and filtered. Productive Simpson clonality was computed per sample as the square root of Simpson's diversity index over productive rearrangements. Imported from immuneACCESS, the table was reduced by TCRdb to in-frame sequences with V and J called. These copies leave out some clones; in studies compared against another copy, an unresolved V gene accounts for under half, and the cause of the remainder is not known. V and J calls and clone size are copied from that table; D and trimming were computed from the DNA. For this sample the table gives 90,000 to 140,000 clones, of which around 81% were detected only once. In total, the top ten clones hold around two fifths of the sample.

In regard to this clone: This receptor's antigen is unknown. Base qualities are not recorded, but no much larger clone differs from it by a single base.

Material: peripheral blood. The chain links TRBV24-1 with TRBJ2-3; a tentative D match to TRBD2 spans 6 bases. The sequence derives from a man of 80 years or more with acute or convalescent COVID-19. The sequenced DNA: TGTGCCACCAGTGACACCGGGACTCTTGTAGATACGCAGTATTTT. Its translation is CATSDTGTLVDTQYF.